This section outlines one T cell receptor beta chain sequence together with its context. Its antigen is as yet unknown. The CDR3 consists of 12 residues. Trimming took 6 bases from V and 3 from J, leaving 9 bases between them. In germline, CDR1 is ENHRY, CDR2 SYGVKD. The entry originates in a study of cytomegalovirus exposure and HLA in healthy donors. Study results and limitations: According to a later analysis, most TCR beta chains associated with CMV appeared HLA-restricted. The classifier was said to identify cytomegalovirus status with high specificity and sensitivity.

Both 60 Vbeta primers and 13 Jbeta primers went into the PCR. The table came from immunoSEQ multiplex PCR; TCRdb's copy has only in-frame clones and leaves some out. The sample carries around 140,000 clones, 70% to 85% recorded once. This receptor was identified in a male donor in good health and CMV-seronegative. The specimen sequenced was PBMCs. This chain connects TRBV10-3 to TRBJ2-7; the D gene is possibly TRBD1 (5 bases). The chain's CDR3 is CAISLQDYEQYF. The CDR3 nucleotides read TGTGCCATCAGCTTACAGGACTACGAGCAGTACTTC.